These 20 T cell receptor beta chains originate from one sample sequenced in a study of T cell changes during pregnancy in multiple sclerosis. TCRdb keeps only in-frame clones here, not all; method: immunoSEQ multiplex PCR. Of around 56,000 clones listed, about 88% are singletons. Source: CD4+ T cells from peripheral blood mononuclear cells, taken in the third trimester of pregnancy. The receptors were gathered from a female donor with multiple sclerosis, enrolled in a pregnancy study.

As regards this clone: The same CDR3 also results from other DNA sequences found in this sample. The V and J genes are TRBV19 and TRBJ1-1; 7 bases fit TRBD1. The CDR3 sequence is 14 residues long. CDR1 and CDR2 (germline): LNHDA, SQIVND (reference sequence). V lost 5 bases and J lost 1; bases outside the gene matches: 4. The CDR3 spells CASSYRGTNTEAFF. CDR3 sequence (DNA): TGTGCCAGTAGTTACAGGGGCACGAACACTGAAGCTTTCTTT.

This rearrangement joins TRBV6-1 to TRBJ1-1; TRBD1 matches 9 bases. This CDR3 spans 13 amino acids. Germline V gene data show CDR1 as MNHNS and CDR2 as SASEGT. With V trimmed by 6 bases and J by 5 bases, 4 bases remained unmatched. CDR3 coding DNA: TGTGCCAGCAGAGGACAGGGGTGGACTGAAGCTTTCTTT. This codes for CASRGQGWTEAFF.

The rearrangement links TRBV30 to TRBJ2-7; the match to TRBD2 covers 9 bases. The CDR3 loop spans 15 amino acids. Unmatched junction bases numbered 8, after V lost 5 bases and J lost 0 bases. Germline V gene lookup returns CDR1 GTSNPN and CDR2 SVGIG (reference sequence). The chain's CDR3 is CAWERLADLSYEQYF. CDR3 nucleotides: TGTGCCTGGGAAAGACTAGCGGACCTCTCCTACGAGCAGTACTTC.

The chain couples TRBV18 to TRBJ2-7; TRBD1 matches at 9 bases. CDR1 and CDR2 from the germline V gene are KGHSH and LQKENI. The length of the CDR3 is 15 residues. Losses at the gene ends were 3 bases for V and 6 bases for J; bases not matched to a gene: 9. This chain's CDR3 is CASSPGGTGKVEQYF. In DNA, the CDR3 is TGTGCCAGCTCACCCGGCGGGACAGGGAAGGTCGAGCAGTACTTC.

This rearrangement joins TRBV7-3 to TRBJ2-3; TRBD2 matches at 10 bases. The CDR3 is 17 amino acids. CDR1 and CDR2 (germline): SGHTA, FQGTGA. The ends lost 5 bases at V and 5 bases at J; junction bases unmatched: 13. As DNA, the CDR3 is TGTGCCAGCAGCCCCTCGGGTAGCGGGGGGTGGGAAGATACGCAGTATTTT. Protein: CASSPSGSGGWEDTQYF.

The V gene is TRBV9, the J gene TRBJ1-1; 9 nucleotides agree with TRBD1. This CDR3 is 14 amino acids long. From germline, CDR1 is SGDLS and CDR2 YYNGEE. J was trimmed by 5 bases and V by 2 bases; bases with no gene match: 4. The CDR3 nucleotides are TGTGCCAGCAGCGTGGGGACAGGGCAAACTGAAGCTTTCTTT. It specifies CASSVGTGQTEAFF.

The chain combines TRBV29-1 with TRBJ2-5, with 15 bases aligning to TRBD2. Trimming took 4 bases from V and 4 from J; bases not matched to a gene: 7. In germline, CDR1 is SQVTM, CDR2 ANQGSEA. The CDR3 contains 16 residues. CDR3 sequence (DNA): TGCAGCGTTGGCGGACTAGCGGGGGGGAGGGGAGAGACCCAGTACTTC. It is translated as CSVGGLAGGRGETQYF.

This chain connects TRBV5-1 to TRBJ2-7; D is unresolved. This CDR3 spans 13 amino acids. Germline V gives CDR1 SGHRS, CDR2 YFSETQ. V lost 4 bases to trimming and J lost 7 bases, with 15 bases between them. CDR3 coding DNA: TGCGCCAGCAGCCAGATCCCAGGTGGGGAGCAGTACTTC. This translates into CASSQIPGGEQYF. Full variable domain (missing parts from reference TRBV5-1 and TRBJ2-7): KAGVTQTPRYLIKTRGQQVTLSCSPISGHRSVSWYQQTPGQGLQFLFEYFSETQRNKGNFPGRFSGRQFSNSRSEMNVSTLELGDSALYLCASSQIPGGEQYFGPGTRLTVT.

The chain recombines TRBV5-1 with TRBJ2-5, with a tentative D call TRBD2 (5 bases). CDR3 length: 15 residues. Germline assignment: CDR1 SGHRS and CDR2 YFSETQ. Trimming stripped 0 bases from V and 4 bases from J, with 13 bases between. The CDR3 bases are TGCGCCAGCAGCTTGGGGGCTCCAGGAGGAGAGACCCAGTACTTC. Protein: CASSLGAPGGETQYF.

CDR3 residues: CASSRQETQYF. CDR3 DNA: TGTGCCAGCAGCCGCCAAGAGACCCAGTACTTC. The chain has TRBV6-6 and TRBJ2-5; D not certain. The CDR3 runs to 11 residues. V lost 6 bases and J lost 1, with 3 bases in between. Per germline, CDR1 MNHNY and CDR2 SVGAGI (reference sequence).

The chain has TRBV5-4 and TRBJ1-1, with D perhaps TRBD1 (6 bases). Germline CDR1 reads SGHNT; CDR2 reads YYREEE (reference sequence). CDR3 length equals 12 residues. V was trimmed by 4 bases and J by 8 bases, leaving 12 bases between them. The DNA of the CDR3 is TGTGCCAGCAGCCTGGACAGTGGAGAAGCTTTCTTT. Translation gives CASSLDSGEAFF. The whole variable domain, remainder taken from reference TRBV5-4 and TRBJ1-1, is ETGVTQSPTHLIKTRGQQVTLRCSSQSGHNTVSWYQQALGQGPQFIFQYYREEENGRGNFPPRFSGLQFPNYSSELNVNALELDDSALYLCASSLDSGEAFFGQGTRLTVV.

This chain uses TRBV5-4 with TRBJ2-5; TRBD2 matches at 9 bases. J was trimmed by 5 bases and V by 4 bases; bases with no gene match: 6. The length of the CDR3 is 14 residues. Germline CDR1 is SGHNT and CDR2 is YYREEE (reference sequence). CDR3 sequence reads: CASSRAGGQETQYF. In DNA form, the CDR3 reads TGTGCCAGCAGCAGAGCGGGGGGCCAGGAGACCCAGTACTTC.

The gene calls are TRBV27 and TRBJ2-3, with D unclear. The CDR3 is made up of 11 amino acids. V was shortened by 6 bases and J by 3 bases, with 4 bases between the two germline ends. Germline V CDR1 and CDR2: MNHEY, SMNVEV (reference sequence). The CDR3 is CASRQTDTQYF. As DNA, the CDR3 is TGTGCCAGCAGACAAACAGATACGCAGTATTTT.

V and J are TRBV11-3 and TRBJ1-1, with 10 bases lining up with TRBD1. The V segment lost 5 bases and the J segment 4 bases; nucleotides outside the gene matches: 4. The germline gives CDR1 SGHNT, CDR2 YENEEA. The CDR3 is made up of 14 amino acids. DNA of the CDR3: TGTGCCAGCAGCCCCGGACAGGGGGTCACTGAAGCTTTCTTT. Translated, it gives CASSPGQGVTEAFF.

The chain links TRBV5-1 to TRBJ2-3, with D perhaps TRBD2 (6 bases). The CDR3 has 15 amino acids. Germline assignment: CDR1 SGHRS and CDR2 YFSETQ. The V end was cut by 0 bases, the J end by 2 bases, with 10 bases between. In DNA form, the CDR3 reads TGCGCCAGCAGCTTGGGACTAGATTACACAGATACGCAGTATTTT. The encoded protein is CASSLGLDYTDTQYF.

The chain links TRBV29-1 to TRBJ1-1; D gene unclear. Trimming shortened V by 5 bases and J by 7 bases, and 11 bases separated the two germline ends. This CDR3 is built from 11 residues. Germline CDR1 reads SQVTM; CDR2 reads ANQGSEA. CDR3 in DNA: TGCAGCGTTACCCGCCAGGATGAAGCTTTCTTT. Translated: CSVTRQDEAFF.

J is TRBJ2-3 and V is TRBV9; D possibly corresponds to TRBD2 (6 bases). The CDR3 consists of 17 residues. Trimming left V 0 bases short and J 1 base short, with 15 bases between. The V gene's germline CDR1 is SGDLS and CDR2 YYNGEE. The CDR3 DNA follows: TGTGCCAGCAGCGTAGCCCCTCAGGCTAGCGGCACAGATACGCAGTATTTT. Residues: CASSVAPQASGTDTQYF.

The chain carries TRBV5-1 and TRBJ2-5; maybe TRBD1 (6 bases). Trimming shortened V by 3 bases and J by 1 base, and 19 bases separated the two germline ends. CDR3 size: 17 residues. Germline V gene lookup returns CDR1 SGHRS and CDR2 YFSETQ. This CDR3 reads CASSSGWGRGFQETQYF. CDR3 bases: TGCGCCAGCAGCTCGGGTTGGGGCAGGGGCTTCCAAGAGACCCAGTACTTC.

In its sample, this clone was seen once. CDR3 bases: TGTGCCAGCAGTCCTACAGGGGGCTCCTACAATGAGCAGTTCTTC. Its protein product is CASSPTGGSYNEQFF. This chain joins TRBV7-9 and TRBJ2-1, with TRBD1 matching 8 bases. This CDR3 spans 15 amino acids. The trim removed 6 bases at V and 0 bases at J, leaving 4 bases unmatched. The V gene's germline CDR1 is SEHNR and CDR2 FQNEAQ (reference sequence).

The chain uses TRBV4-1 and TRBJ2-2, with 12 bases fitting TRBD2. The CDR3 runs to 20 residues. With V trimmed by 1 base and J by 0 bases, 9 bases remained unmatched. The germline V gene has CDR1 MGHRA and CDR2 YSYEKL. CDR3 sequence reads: CASSQVGRSSGRANTGELFF. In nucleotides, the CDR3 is TGCGCCAGCAGCCAAGTGGGGAGGTCTAGCGGGAGGGCGAACACCGGGGAGCTGTTTTTT.